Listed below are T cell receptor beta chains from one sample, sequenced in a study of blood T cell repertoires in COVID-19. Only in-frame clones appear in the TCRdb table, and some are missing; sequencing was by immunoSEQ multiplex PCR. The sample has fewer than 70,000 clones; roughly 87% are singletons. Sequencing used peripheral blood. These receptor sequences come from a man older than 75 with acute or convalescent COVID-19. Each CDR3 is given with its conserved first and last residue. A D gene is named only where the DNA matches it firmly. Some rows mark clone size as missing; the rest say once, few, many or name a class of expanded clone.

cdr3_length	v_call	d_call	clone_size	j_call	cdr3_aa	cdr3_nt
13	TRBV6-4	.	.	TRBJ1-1	CASSRDTNTEAFF	TGTGCCAGCAGCCGGGACACGAACACTGAAGCTTTCTTT
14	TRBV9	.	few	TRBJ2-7	CASSVSPDTYEQYF	TGTGCCAGCAGCGTTTCCCCAGATACCTACGAGCAGTACTTC
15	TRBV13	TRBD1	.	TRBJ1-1	CASSPLRQGGTEAFF	TGTGCCAGCAGCCCCCTCCGACAGGGGGGGACTGAAGCTTTCTTT
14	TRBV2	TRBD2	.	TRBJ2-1	CASSGLAGYNEQFF	TGTGCCAGCAGTGGTCTAGCGGGTTACAATGAGCAGTTCTTC
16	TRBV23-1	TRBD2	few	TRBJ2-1	CASNPRLAVNHDEQFF	TGCGCCAGCAACCCAAGACTAGCGGTAAATCACGATGAGCAGTTCTTC
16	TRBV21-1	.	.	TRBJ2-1	CASSKEGTSGGNEQFF	TGTGCCAGCAGCAAAGAGGGGACTAGCGGGGGGAATGAGCAGTTCTTC
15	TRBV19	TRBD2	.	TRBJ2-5	CASSMLSSGKVTQYF	TGTGCCAGTAGTATGTTGTCTAGCGGGAAGGTGACCCAGTACTTC
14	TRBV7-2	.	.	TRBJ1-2	CASSLDNRPAGYTF	TGTGCCAGCAGCTTAGACAACAGGCCCGCGGGCTACACCTTC
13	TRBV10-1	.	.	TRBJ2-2	CASRQGHTGELFF	TGCGCCAGCAGACAGGGTCACACCGGGGAGCTGTTTTTT
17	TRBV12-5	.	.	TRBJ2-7	CASGLQGGLGVPYEQYF	TGTGCTAGTGGTTTGCAAGGGGGTCTTGGAGTTCCCTACGAGCAGTACTTC
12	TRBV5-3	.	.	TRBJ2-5	CARSLDGETQYF	TGTGCCAGAAGCTTGGACGGAGAGACCCAGTACTTC
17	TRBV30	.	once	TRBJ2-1	CAWSVRLGAGRNNEQFF	TGTGCCTGGAGTGTACGACTAGGAGCGGGCCGGAACAATGAGCAGTTCTTC
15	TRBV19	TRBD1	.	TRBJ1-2	CASSKTGQAFYGYTF	TGTGCCAGTAGTAAGACGGGACAGGCTTTCTATGGCTACACCTTC
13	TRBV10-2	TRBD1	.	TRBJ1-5	CASTDRAGQPQHF	TGCGCCAGCACAGACAGGGCGGGTCAGCCCCAGCATTTT
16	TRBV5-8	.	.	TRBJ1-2	CASSPPPAGVNYGYTF	TGTGCCAGCAGCCCCCCCCCTGCCGGGGTTAACTATGGCTACACCTTC
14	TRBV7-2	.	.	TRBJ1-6	CASSLRGNNSPLHF	TGTGCCAGCAGCCTTCGGGGGAATAATTCACCCCTCCACTTT
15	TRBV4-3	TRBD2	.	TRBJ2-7	CASSQGLAEVGEQYF	TGCGCCAGCAGCCAAGGGCTAGCGGAGGTGGGGGAGCAGTACTTC
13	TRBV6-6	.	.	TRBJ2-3	CASSSARADTQYF	TGTGCCAGCAGTTCGGCCAGGGCAGATACGCAGTATTTT
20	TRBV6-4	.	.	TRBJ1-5	CASSDSGGVDGDKGNQPQHF	TGTGCCAGCAGTGACTCCGGGGGGGTAGACGGTGACAAAGGCAATCAGCCCCAGCATTTT
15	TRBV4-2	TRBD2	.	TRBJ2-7	CASSQAGLADYEQYF	TGTGCCAGCAGCCAAGCGGGACTAGCGGATTACGAGCAGTACTTC
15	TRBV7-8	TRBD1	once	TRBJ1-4	CASSFGDRGNEKLFF	TGTGCCAGCAGCTTCGGGGACAGGGGAAACGAAAAACTGTTTTTT
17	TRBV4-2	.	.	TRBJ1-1	CASSQVRARGITTEAFF	TGTGCCAGCAGCCAAGTACGGGCCAGGGGAATCACCACTGAAGCTTTCTTT
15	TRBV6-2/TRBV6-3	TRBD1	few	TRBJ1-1	CASSPRTGVGTEAFF	TGTGCCAGCAGTCCACGGACAGGGGTTGGCACTGAAGCTTTCTTT
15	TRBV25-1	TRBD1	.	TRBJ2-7	CASTFLGQGFYEQYF	TGTGCCAGCACTTTTTTGGGACAGGGATTCTACGAGCAGTACTTC
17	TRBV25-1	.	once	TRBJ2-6	CASSVAGTFSGANVLTF	TGTGCCAGCAGTGTGGCAGGGACTTTTTCTGGGGCCAACGTCCTGACTTTC
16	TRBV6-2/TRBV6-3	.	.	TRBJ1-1	CASSYSEGRVRTEAFF	TGTGCCAGCAGTTACTCGGAGGGCAGGGTCAGGACTGAAGCTTTCTTT
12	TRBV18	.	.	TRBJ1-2	CASSPNRDGYTF	TGTGCCAGCTCACCAAACAGGGATGGCTACACCTTC
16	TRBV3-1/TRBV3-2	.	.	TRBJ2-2	CASTPEGSGNTGELFF	TGTGCCAGCACCCCAGAGGGTAGCGGGAACACCGGGGAGCTGTTTTTT
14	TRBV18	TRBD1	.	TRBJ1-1	CASSLSAGQAEAFF	TGTGCCAGCTCACTCTCCGCGGGACAGGCTGAAGCTTTCTTT
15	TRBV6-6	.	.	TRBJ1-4	CASRGTLGANEKLFF	TGTGCCAGCCGCGGGACCCTAGGGGCTAATGAAAAACTGTTTTTT
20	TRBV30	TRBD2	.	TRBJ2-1	CAWSVRWGTSGAKRDNEQFF	TGTGCCTGGAGTGTCAGGTGGGGGACTAGCGGGGCAAAACGAGACAATGAGCAGTTCTTC
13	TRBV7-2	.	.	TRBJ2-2	CASSSQEARELFF	TGTGCCAGCAGTTCCCAGGAAGCCCGGGAGCTGTTTTTT
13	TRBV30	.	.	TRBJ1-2	CAWSSGFGYGYTF	TGTGCCTGGAGTTCAGGGTTTGGGTATGGCTACACCTTC
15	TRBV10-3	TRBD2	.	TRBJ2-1	CAISSGGGSGNEQFF	TGTGCCATCAGTTCGGGAGGGGGGAGTGGCAATGAGCAGTTCTTC
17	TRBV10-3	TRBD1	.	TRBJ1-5	CAISPGGGSRSNQPQHF	TGTGCCATCAGTCCAGGGGGAGGTTCCCGTAGCAATCAGCCCCAGCATTTT
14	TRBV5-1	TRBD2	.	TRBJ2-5	CASSLRSGRQTQYF	TGCGCCAGCAGCTTGAGAAGCGGGAGACAGACCCAGTACTTC
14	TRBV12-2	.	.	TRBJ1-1	CASRLGQGNTEAFF	TGTGCAAGTCGCTTAGGGCAGGGGAACACTGAAGCTTTCTTT
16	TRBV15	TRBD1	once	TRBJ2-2	CATSRGDDRDTGELFF	TGTGCCACCAGCAGAGGCGACGACAGGGACACCGGGGAGCTGTTTTTT
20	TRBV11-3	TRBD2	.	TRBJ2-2	CASSLENGLAGGRFTGELFF	TGTGCCAGCAGCTTAGAAAACGGACTAGCGGGAGGAAGGTTCACCGGGGAGCTGTTTTTT
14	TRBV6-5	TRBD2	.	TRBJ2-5	CASIRAGAQETQYF	TGTGCCAGCATTCGAGCGGGAGCCCAAGAGACCCAGTACTTC
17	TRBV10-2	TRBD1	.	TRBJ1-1	CASSYQLTGDRGTEAFF	TGCGCCAGCAGCTATCAACTGACAGGGGACCGGGGCACTGAAGCTTTCTTT
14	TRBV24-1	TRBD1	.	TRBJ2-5	CATSDYRGEETQYF	TGTGCCACCAGTGATTACAGGGGAGAAGAGACCCAGTACTTC
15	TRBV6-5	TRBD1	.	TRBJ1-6	CASREGQVINSPLHF	TGTGCCAGCAGGGAGGGACAGGTGATTAATTCACCCCTCCACTTT
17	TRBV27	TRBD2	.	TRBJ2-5	CASSPGLALRYQETQYF	TGTGCCAGCAGTCCTGGACTAGCGTTGAGGTACCAAGAGACCCAGTACTTC
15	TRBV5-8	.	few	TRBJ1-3	CASSLGVKRTNTIYF	TGTGCCAGCAGCTTGGGGGTAAAGCGGACAAACACCATATATTTT
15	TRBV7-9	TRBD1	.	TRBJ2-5	CASSPDRGREETQYF	TGTGCCAGCAGCCCGGACAGGGGTAGGGAAGAGACCCAGTACTTC
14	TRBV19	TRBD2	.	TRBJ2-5	CASSSSGAQETQYF	TGTGCCAGTAGTAGTAGCGGGGCCCAAGAGACCCAGTACTTC
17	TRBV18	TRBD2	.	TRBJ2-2	CASSLWRAGANTGELFF	TGTGCCAGCTCACTGTGGCGAGCGGGAGCCAACACCGGGGAGCTGTTTTTT
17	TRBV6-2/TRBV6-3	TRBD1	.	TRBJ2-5	CASSYGGQGSLGETQYF	TGTGCCAGCAGTTACGGAGGACAGGGGTCCCTTGGAGAGACCCAGTACTTC
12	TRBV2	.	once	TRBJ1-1	CASRTSNREAFF	TGTGCCAGCAGGACCTCCAACAGGGAAGCTTTCTTT
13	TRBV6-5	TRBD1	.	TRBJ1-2	CASSRQGDYGYTF	TGTGCCAGCAGTCGACAGGGAGACTATGGCTACACCTTC
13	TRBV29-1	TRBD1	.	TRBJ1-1	CSVDRGRGTEAFF	TGCAGCGTAGACAGGGGAAGAGGTACTGAAGCTTTCTTT
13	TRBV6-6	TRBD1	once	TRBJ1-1	CASSRDRGAEAFF	TGTGCCAGCAGTCGGGACAGGGGCGCTGAAGCTTTCTTT
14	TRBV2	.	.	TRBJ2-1	CASNGPRGGDEQFF	TGTGCCAGCAATGGACCGAGGGGAGGCGATGAGCAGTTCTTC